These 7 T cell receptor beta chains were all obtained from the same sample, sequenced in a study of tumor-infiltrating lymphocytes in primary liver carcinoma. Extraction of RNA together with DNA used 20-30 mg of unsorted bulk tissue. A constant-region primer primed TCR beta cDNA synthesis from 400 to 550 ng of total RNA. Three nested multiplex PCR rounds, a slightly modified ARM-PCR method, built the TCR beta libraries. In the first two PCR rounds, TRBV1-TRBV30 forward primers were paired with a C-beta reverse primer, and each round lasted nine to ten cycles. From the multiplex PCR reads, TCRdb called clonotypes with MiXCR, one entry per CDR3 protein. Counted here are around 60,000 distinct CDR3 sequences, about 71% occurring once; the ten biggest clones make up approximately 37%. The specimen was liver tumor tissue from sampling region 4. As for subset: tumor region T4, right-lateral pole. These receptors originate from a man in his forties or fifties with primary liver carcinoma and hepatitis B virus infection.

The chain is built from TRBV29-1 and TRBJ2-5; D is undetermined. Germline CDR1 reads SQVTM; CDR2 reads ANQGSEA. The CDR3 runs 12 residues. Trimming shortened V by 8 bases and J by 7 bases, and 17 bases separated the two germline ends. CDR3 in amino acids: CSIPLGVGTQYF. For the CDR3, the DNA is TGCAGCATTCCACTGGGCGTGGGGACCCAGTACTTC.

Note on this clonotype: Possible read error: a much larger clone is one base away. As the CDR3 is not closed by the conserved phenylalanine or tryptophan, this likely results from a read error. The chain's CDR3 is CASRTGQGDTGELFL. CDR3 DNA: TGTGCCAGCAGGACCGGACAGGGCGACACCGGGGAGCTGTTTTTA. The chain recombines TRBV28 with TRBJ2-2; 8 bases are a match to TRBD1. CDR3 length: 15 amino acids. The V gene end was trimmed by 6 bases and the J gene end by 3 bases; junction bases not matched to a gene: 6. Germline CDR1 reads MDHEN; CDR2 reads SYDVKM.

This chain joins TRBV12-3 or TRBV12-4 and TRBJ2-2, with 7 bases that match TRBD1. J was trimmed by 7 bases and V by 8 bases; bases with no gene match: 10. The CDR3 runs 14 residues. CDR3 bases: TGTGCCAGCTGCCACCACAGGGGAGACGGGGAGCTGTTTTTT. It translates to CASCHHRGDGELFF.

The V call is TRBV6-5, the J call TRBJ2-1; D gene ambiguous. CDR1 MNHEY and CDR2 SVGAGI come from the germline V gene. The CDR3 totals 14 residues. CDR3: CGGSRGATYNEQFF. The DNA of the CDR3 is TGTGGCGGCAGCCGCGGAGCCACCTACAATGAGCAGTTCTTC.

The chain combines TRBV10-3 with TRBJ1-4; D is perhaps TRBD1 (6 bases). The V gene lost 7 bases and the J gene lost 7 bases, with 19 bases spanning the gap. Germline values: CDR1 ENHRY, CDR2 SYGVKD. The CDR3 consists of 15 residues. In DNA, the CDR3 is TGTGCCATCAAACCGGGATGGGGGGCCGGTGAAAAACTGTTTTTT. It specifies CAIKPGWGAGEKLFF.

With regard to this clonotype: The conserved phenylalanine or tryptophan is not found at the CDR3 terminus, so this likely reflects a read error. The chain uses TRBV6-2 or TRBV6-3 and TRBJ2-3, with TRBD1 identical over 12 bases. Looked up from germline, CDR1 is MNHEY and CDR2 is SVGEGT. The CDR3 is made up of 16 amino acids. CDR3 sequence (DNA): TGTGTCAGCAGCTTCGTGGGACAGGGGGCAATGGATACGCAGTATTTG. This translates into CVSSFVGQGAMDTQYL.

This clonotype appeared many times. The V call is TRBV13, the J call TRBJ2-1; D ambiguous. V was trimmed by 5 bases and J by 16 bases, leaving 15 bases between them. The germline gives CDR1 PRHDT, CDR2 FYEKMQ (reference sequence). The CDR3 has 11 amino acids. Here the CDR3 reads CASSEYNEYFF. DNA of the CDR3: TGTGCCAGCAGCGAGTACAATGAGTATTTCTTC.